A single sample is the source of the 27 T cell receptor beta chains below, sequenced in a study of siplizumab effects on memory and regulatory T cells. Repertoires were generated with immunoSEQ multiplex PCR, while TCRdb's copy carries only in-frame clones and drops some. The sample consists of 95,000 to 100,000 clones, 80% to 95% of them appearing once. Sequences were obtained from non-Treg CD4+ T cells sorted from blood. The receptors originated from a human donor in good health.

The V gene is TRBV19, the J gene TRBJ1-5, with 9 bases matching TRBD1. The CDR3 is made up of 13 amino acids. Germline V gene sequence: CDR1 LNHDA, CDR2 SQIVND (reference sequence). V lost 3 bases and J lost 12; bases outside the gene matches: 6. As DNA, the CDR3 is TGTGCCAGTAGTATGCGACAGGGGGGTTTCCAGCATTTT. It codes for CASSMRQGGFQHF.

This chain uses TRBV13 with TRBJ1-2; TRBD1 is a possible D gene (6 bases). V lost 4 bases, J lost 6 bases, and 12 bases lay in between. The CDR3 covers 13 residues. Per the germline V gene, CDR1 is PRHDT and CDR2 is FYEKMQ (reference sequence). CDR3 bases: TGTGCCAGCAGCTCAACAGGGATCGATGGCTACACCTTC. It codes for CASSSTGIDGYTF.

The rearrangement uses TRBV18 and TRBJ1-3; tentative D call: TRBD1 (5 bases). Germline-derived CDR1 and CDR2 are KGHSH and LQKENI. The CDR3 is 15 residues long. Between the trimmed V and J ends, which lost 2 bases and 4 bases, there was a span of 12 bases. The CDR3 loop reads CASSPEAGRGNTIYF. DNA for the CDR3: TGTGCCAGCTCACCAGAGGCAGGGAGAGGAAACACCATATATTTT.

The CDR3: CAWSQNRGTDTQYF. CDR3 DNA sequence: TGTGCCTGGAGCCAGAACAGGGGCACAGATACGCAGTATTTT. The chain employs TRBV30 and TRBJ2-3, with a possible D match to TRBD1 (6 bases). CDR1 is GTSNPN, CDR2 SVGIG, per germline (reference sequence). The CDR3 is 14 amino acids. V was pared by 3 bases and J by 1 base, with 11 bases between.

This clone was picked up one time. Other DNA sequences in the sample encode the same CDR3. The chain links TRBV18 to TRBJ1-1; 8 nucleotides match TRBD1. Germline loops: CDR1 KGHSH, CDR2 LQKENI. With 4 bases clipped from V and 4 bases from J, the junction kept 5 bases outside the gene matches. The CDR3 is 14 residues long. CDR3 nucleotides: TGTGCCAGCTCACTTGGACAGGGCAGCACTGAAGCTTTCTTT. Encoded protein: CASSLGQGSTEAFF.

A few counts support this clone. The gene calls are TRBV9 and TRBJ1-4; 7 nucleotides line up with TRBD1. The length of the CDR3 is 14 residues. Per germline, CDR1 SGDLS and CDR2 YYNGEE. The V and J ends lost 0 bases and 8 bases, in that order; junction bases with no gene match: 4. The CDR3 sequence is CASSVGQGREKLFF. The CDR3 DNA reads TGTGCCAGCAGCGTAGGACAGGGACGCGAAAAACTGTTTTTT.

This chain joins TRBV2 and TRBJ1-1; D possibly corresponds to TRBD1 (5 bases). From germline, CDR1 is SNHLY and CDR2 FYNNEI. This CDR3 comprises 16 residues. With 6 bases removed from V and 2 bases from J, the gap between germline ends came to 19 bases. For the CDR3, the DNA is TGTGCCAGCAGGCCCATGACGGGACCGTACAACACTGAAGCTTTCTTT. This gives the protein CASRPMTGPYNTEAFF.

The chain has TRBV15 and TRBJ2-1; 7 bases fit TRBD2. Germline values: CDR1 LNHNV, CDR2 YYDKDF (reference sequence). This CDR3 region has 14 residues. The junction had 6 bases not matched to a gene; V was cut back by 5 bases and J by 5 bases. CDR3 region: CATSPAGWDNEQFF. The CDR3 nucleotides read TGTGCCACCAGCCCAGCGGGATGGGACAATGAGCAGTTCTTC.

In its sample, this clone was seen a few times. This sequence joins TRBV6-5 and TRBJ2-7, with D perhaps TRBD1 (6 bases). Germline-derived CDR1 and CDR2 are MNHEY and SVGAGI. V lost 6 bases, J lost 6 bases, and 15 bases lay in between. The CDR3 is made up of 13 amino acids. The chain's CDR3 is CASSLIRGSEQYF. The CDR3 coding sequence is TGTGCCAGCAGCCTAATCAGGGGCAGCGAGCAGTACTTC.

The J gene is TRBJ2-3, the V gene TRBV6-1, with D possibly matching TRBD2 (7 bases). Trimming removed 3 bases at V and 9 bases at J, with 13 bases between. This CDR3 has 13 residues. Looked up from germline, CDR1 is MNHNS and CDR2 is SASEGT. The CDR3: CASSDRGAVTQYF. In nucleotides, the CDR3 is TGTGCCAGCAGTGATCGGGGGGCGGTGACGCAGTATTTT.

This clone was counted a single time. V usage is TRBV27 and J usage is TRBJ1-2; D possibly corresponds to TRBD1 (5 bases). The CDR3 is made up of 14 amino acids. V gave up 7 bases and J gave up 2 bases, with 14 bases separating them. Germline lookup yields CDR1 MNHEY and CDR2 SMNVEV (reference sequence). For the CDR3, the DNA is TGTGCCAGCACCCCAGTGAGGGGCAACTATGGCTACACCTTC. Translating it yields CASTPVRGNYGYTF.

Only one count was recorded for this clone. This chain links TRBV9 with TRBJ2-7; 7 bases are shared with TRBD2. Germline CDR1 reads SGDLS; CDR2 reads YYNGEE. The J segment lost 4 bases and the V segment lost 4 bases, leaving 11 bases of the junction unmatched. The CDR3 is made up of 15 amino acids. CDR3 sequence reads: CASSLGLAEEYEQYF. The DNA of the CDR3 is TGTGCCAGCAGCCTTGGTCTAGCGGAGGAGTACGAGCAGTACTTC.

V gene TRBV18 combines with J gene TRBJ1-3; 9 bases line up with TRBD1. This CDR3 is built from 16 residues. V was clipped by 3 bases and J by 4 bases; unmatched bases: 7. Germline lookup yields CDR1 KGHSH and CDR2 LQKENI. The CDR3 DNA reads as TGTGCCAGCTCACCCGAGGGACAGGGTACAGGAAACACCATATATTTT. The encoded protein is CASSPEGQGTGNTIYF.

This sequence joins TRBV15 and TRBJ1-1; TRBD1 matches 10 bases. V lost 2 bases, J lost 4 bases, and 10 bases stayed unmatched. In germline, CDR1 is LNHNV, CDR2 YYDKDF (reference sequence). The CDR3 extends over 17 amino acids. CDR3 DNA: TGTGCCACCAGCAGATACGCGGGACAGGGGTCGAGCACTGAAGCTTTCTTT. Its protein is CATSRYAGQGSSTEAFF. Supplemented by reference TRBV15 and TRBJ1-1, the full variable domain reads DAMVIQNPRYQVTQFGKPVTLSCSQTLNHNVMYWYQQKSSQAPKLLFHYYDKDFNNEADTPDNFQSRRPNTSFCFLDIRSPGLGDTAMYLCATSRYAGQGSSTEAFFGQGTRLTVV.

The V call is TRBV28, the J call TRBJ2-5; TRBD1 aligns across 12 bases. The DNA end favors TRBJ2-7, so the J call may be wrong. Looked up from germline, CDR1 is MDHEN and CDR2 is SYDVKM. The CDR3 loop spans 15 amino acids. This chain's CDR3 is CASKTGTGGGGEQYF. In nucleotides, the CDR3 is TGTGCCAGCAAAACCGGGACAGGGGGCGGCGGCGAGCAGTACTTC.

The chain employs TRBV6-5 and TRBJ2-7, with TRBD2 matching 10 bases. CDR1 and CDR2 from the germline V gene are MNHEY and SVGAGI. The CDR3 covers 15 residues. Unmatched junction bases numbered 5, after V lost 6 bases and J lost 0 bases. CDR3 in amino acids: CASRFSSGSSYEQYF. The CDR3 region has the DNA TGTGCCAGCAGGTTTTCTAGCGGGAGCTCCTACGAGCAGTACTTC.

This chain joins TRBV5-4 and TRBJ2-2; D gene unclear. The ends were cut back, 2 bases at V and 8 bases at J, with 4 bases in the middle. The CDR3 consists of 11 residues. The germline V gene has CDR1 SGHNT and CDR2 YYREEE (reference sequence). The CDR3 DNA is TGTGCCAGCAGCTTCTCTGGGGAGCTGTTTTTT. This codes for CASSFSGELFF.

Judged by abundance, this clone is medium-sized. The chain is built from TRBV7-3 and TRBJ1-2; D ambiguous. From germline, CDR1 is SGHTA and CDR2 FQGTGA. The CDR3 has 14 residues. V dropped 0 bases and J dropped 7 bases, with 12 bases sitting between them. CDR3 loop: CASSLTGEGGGYTF. Written as DNA, the CDR3 is TGTGCCAGCAGCTTAACCGGGGAGGGTGGTGGCTACACCTTC.

The rearrangement uses TRBV7-2 and TRBJ1-2; D ambiguous. V was clipped by 8 bases and J by 0 bases, with 16 bases between them. The CDR3 runs to 15 residues. The germline V gene encodes CDR1 SGHTA and CDR2 FQGNSA. CDR3 coding DNA: TGTGCCAGCGCCCCCCTGACAACAGCTAACTATGGCTACACCTTC. This codes for CASAPLTTANYGYTF.

The CDR3 DNA is TGTGCCACCGGGGGTTATAGCAATCAGCCCCAGCATTTT. Translating gives CATGGYSNQPQHF. The chain couples TRBV15 to TRBJ1-5, with a possible D match to TRBD1 (5 bases). Germline V gene lookup returns CDR1 LNHNV and CDR2 YYDKDF (reference sequence). V dropped 8 bases and J dropped 0 bases, with 8 bases sitting between them. This CDR3 has 13 residues. Full variable domain (remainder filled in from reference TRBV15 and TRBJ1-5): DAMVIQNPRYQVTQFGKPVTLSCSQTLNHNVMYWYQQKSSQAPKLLFHYYDKDFNNEADTPDNFQSRRPNTSFCFLDIRSPGLGDTAMYLCATGGYSNQPQHFGDGTRLSIL.

This clone is a singleton in its sample. Here the CDR3 reads CASSLVGSGELFF. In DNA, the CDR3 is TGTGCCAGCAGTTTGGTTGGGTCCGGGGAGCTGTTTTTT. The J gene is TRBJ2-2, the V gene TRBV6-5; D unclear. Trimming shortened V by 4 bases and J by 6 bases, and 9 bases separated the two germline ends. The CDR3 sequence is 13 residues long. The germline V gene has CDR1 MNHEY and CDR2 SVGAGI.

V usage is TRBV18 and J usage is TRBJ1-5; D is possibly TRBD1 (6 bases). V lost 4 bases, J lost 2 bases, and 12 bases lay in between. The CDR3 totals 15 residues. Germline CDR1 is KGHSH and CDR2 is LQKENI. DNA for the CDR3: TGTGCCAGCTCACAACACAGGGCGGGCAATCAGCCCCAGCATTTT. Its protein product is CASSQHRAGNQPQHF.

The chain employs TRBV5-1 and TRBJ2-1; TRBD1 aligns across 7 bases. The CDR3 is 17 amino acids. Germline CDR1 SGHRS, CDR2 YFSETQ. V trimming: 6 bases; J trimming: 0 bases; junction bases outside the gene matches: 12. CDR3 in amino acids: CASKRGTTGSSYNEQFF. The DNA of the CDR3 is TGCGCCAGCAAAAGGGGGACGACAGGGAGCTCCTACAATGAGCAGTTCTTC. Based on the CDR3 plus reference TRBV5-1 and TRBJ2-1, the full variable domain is KAGVTQTPRYLIKTRGQQVTLSCSPISGHRSVSWYQQTPGQGLQFLFEYFSETQRNKGNFPGRFSGRQFSNSRSEMNVSTLELGDSALYLCASKRGTTGSSYNEQFFGPGTRLTVL.

The rearrangement links TRBV28 to TRBJ2-4, with D unresolved. Germline assignment: CDR1 MDHEN and CDR2 SYDVKM. Deletions cut 6 bases from V and 2 bases from J, with 11 bases between. CDR3 length equals 14 residues. CDR3 sequence reads: CASSSQGTKNIQYF. DNA of the CDR3: TGTGCCAGCAGCTCCCAAGGCACCAAAAACATTCAGTACTTC.

The chain employs TRBV4-1 and TRBJ1-1; D is perhaps TRBD1 (5 bases). The CDR3 consists of 14 residues. The V and J ends lost 7 bases and 5 bases respectively, with 17 bases between them. Per germline, CDR1 MGHRA and CDR2 YSYEKL. The CDR3 loop reads CASTQGPRDTEAFF. In DNA, the CDR3 is TGCGCCAGCACCCAGGGCCCTAGGGATACTGAAGCTTTCTTT.

V gene TRBV27 combines with J gene TRBJ2-3; the D gene is possibly TRBD1 (6 bases). The V end was cut by 0 bases, the J end by 2 bases, with 15 bases between. The CDR3 spans 17 residues. Per germline, CDR1 MNHEY and CDR2 SMNVEV (reference sequence). The CDR3 nucleotides are TGTGCCAGCAGTTTATCGTCAGGGGCTGCGTACACAGATACGCAGTATTTT. This gives the protein CASSLSSGAAYTDTQYF.

The chain combines TRBV6-5 with TRBJ1-1; possible D gene TRBD1, 5 bases. The V end was cut by 0 bases, the J end by 1 base, with 6 bases between. CDR1 is MNHEY, CDR2 SVGAGI, per germline. This CDR3 has 14 residues. CDR3 protein: CASSYSRGNTEAFF. CDR3 DNA: TGTGCCAGCAGTTACTCGAGGGGGAACACTGAAGCTTTCTTT.